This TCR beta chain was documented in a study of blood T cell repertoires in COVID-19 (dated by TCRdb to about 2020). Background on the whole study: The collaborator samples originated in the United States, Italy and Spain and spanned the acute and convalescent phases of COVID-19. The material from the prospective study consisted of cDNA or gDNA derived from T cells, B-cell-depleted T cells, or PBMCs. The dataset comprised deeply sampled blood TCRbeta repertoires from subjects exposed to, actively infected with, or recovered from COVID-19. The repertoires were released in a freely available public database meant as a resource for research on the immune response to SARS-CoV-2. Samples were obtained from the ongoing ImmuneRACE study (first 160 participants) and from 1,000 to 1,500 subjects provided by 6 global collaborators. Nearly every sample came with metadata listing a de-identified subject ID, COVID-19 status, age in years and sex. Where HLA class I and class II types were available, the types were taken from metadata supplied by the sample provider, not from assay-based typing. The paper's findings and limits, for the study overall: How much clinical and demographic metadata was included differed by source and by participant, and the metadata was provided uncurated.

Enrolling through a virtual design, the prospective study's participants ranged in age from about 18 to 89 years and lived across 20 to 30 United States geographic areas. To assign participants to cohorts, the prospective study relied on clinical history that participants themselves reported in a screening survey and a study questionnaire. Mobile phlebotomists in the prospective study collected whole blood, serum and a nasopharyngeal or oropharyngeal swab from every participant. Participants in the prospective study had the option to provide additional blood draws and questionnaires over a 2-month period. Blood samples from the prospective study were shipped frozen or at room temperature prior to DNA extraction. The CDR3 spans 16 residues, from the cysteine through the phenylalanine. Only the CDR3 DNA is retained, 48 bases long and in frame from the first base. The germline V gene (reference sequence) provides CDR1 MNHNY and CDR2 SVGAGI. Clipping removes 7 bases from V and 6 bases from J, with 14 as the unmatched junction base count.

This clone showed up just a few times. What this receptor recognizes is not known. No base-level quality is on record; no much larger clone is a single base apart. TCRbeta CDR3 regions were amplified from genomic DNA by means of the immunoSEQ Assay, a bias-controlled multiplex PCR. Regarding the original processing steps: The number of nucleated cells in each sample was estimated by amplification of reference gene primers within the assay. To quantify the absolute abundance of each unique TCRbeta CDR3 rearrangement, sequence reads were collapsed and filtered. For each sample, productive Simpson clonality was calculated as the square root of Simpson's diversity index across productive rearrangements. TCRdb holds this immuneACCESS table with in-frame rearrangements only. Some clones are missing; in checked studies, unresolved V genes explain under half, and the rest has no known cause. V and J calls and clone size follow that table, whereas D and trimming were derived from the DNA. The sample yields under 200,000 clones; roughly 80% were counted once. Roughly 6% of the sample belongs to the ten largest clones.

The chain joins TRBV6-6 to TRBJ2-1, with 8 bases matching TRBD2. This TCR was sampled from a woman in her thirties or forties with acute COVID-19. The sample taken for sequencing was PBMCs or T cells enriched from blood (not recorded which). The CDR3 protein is CASTTGGGRPLNEQFF. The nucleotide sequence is TGTGCCAGCACTACGGGAGGCGGGAGGCCTCTCAATGAGCAGTTCTTC.